This T cell receptor (beta chain) was retrieved from a study of shared clonotypes between healthy human individuals. General study findings and limits: The diversity represented, both genetic and in exposure history, was limited by few donors. Naive CD4 clonotypes were shared across a few donors at 4% to 5%.

Profiled with immunoSEQ multiplex PCR; TCRdb holds only in-frame clones, not every one. The sample contains millions of clones, about 95% of which appear only once. Germline V CDR1 and CDR2: SGHAT, FQNNGV. V lost 6 bases to trimming and J lost 2 bases, with 16 bases between them. This CDR3 is built from 15 residues. Notes on this clone: The antigen remains undetermined.

Partitioning of CD4+ cells yielded a CD45RA+ naive subset and a CD45RA-negative memory subset. The sequencing sample was made of naive CD4+ T cells sorted from blood. Subset defined: CD45RA+ positively selected. This sequence joins TRBV11-2 and TRBJ2-5, with D tentatively TRBD1 (6 bases). The clonotype comes from a man aged 18-30 years in good health. The CDR3: CASRPIGGRQETQYF. In DNA form, the CDR3 reads TGTGCCAGCAGACCGATAGGGGGTCGTCAAGAGACCCAGTACTTC.